This T cell receptor beta chain was documented in a study of CD8 T cells in ankylosing spondylitis. Trimming removed 6 bases from V and 5 bases from J, with 12 bases in between. The germline V gene encodes CDR1 DFQATT and CDR2 SNEGSKA (reference sequence). The CDR3 is 12 residues long. One entry per CDR3 protein, called by TCRdb with MiXCR from the 5' RACE reads. The table includes about 300,000 distinct CDR3 sequences, less than 25% detected once. This chain links TRBV20-1 with TRBJ2-3; D not resolved. The TCR originated in a female donor with ankylosing spondylitis or in good health (not recorded which). The sample taken for sequencing was blood, either unsorted or a sorted T cell fraction (not recorded which). DNA for the CDR3: TGCAGTGCGCCCGGACCAGGAGATACGCAGTATTTT. This sequence encodes CSAPGPGDTQYF.